Below are 14 T cell receptor beta chains sequenced from a single sample in a study of tumor-infiltrating lymphocytes in primary liver carcinoma. cDNA specific to TCR beta was made from about 550 ng of total RNA, with a constant-region primer employed for priming. It was through three nested multiplex PCR rounds of slightly modified ARM-PCR that TCR beta libraries arose. In the first two PCR rounds, TRBV1-TRBV30 forward primers were paired with a C-beta reverse primer, and each round lasted roughly 10 cycles. TCRdb re-called the multiplex PCR reads through MiXCR, storing one row per CDR3 protein. The table has 35,000 to 50,000 distinct CDR3 sequences, 60% to 80% seen once; the top ten hold around two fifths. Joint extraction of RNA and DNA used about 17-31 mg of bulk tissue that was unsorted. The sequenced material came from tumor-adjacent normal liver tissue. The receptors here all came from a woman between 25 and 40 years old with primary liver carcinoma and hepatitis B virus infection.

This clonotype was seen once. One end of the junction is discordant with germline, which a read error may explain. The chain recombines TRBV6-5 with TRBJ2-1; 8 bases map to TRBD2. This CDR3 is built from 16 residues. Per germline, CDR1 MNHEY and CDR2 SVGAGI. CDR3 in amino acids: CAISVWPREGQNEQFF. The CDR3 bases are TGTGCCATCAGTGTGTGGCCACGGGAGGGCCAAAATGAGCAGTTCTTC.

As regards this clonotype: The junction departs from the called germline gene at one end, perhaps through a read error. The gene calls are TRBV6-4 and TRBJ1-3; D unresolved. The CDR3 length is 16 residues. Germline CDR1 MRHNA, CDR2 SNTAGT. CDR3 sequence: CASSDAGFESGNTIYF. CDR3 sequence (DNA): TGTGCCAGCAGTGACGCGGGTTTTGAGTCTGGAAATACCATATATTTT.

The rearrangement uses TRBV4-3 and TRBJ2-3; 9 bases align to TRBD1. This CDR3 is 15 amino acids long. Germline loops: CDR1 LGHNA, CDR2 YSLEER. Trimming cost V 11 bases and J 4 bases; bases outside gene matches: 13. CDR3 residues: CAGRTRDRESDTQYF. The CDR3 DNA reads TGCGCCGGCCGAACTCGGGACAGGGAATCAGATACGCAGTATTTT.

Details on this clonotype: Because it lacks the conserved phenylalanine or tryptophan at the end, this CDR3 is likely a read error. This chain connects TRBV28 to TRBJ2-1; D might be TRBD2 (5 bases). The CDR3 is 17 amino acids. V lost 8 bases to trimming and J lost 5 bases, with 25 bases between them. Germline CDR1 MDHEN, CDR2 SYDVKM. The CDR3, as DNA: TGTGCCAGCGATAATGGGCCTAGGCTAGCCCTGAACAATGAGCAGTTCCTC. Protein sequence: CASDNGPRLALNNEQFL.

This chain connects TRBV6-5 to TRBJ1-2; D remains unclear. Trimming cost V 11 bases and J 2 bases, with 24 bases left between them. CDR1 and CDR2 (germline): MNHEY, SVGAGI. CDR3 size: 16 residues. The CDR3: CAASVSGWSANYGYTF. CDR3 nucleotides: TGTGCCGCGTCGGTCTCTGGGTGGTCAGCCAACTATGGCTACACCTTC.

A single count supports this clonotype. Relative to the germline gene, one junction end is altered; a read error may explain this. The chain combines TRBV4-1 with TRBJ2-4, with D tentatively TRBD1 (6 bases). CDR3 length equals 16 residues. Germline CDR1 and CDR2: MGHRA and YSYEKL. CDR3 in amino acids: CVSSPEMNRDTNKWYF. The CDR3 bases are TGCGTCAGCAGCCCAGAGATGAATAGGGACACGAACAAATGGTACTTC.

Many counts were recorded for this clonotype. This sequence joins TRBV5-1 and TRBJ2-5; TRBD1 matches 7 bases. CDR1 and CDR2 (germline): SGHRS, YFSETQ. V lost 1 base to trimming and J lost 3 bases; unmatched junction nucleotides: 6. The CDR3 has 15 amino acids. The CDR3 loop is CASSLWGRGKETQYF. DNA for the CDR3: TGCGCCAGCAGCTTGTGGGGCAGGGGGAAAGAGACCCAGTACTTC.

This clonotype was detected many times. This chain links TRBV6-5 with TRBJ2-5; D possibly corresponds to TRBD2 (5 bases). In germline, CDR1 is MNHEY, CDR2 SVGAGI. The CDR3 sequence is 14 residues long. The ends were cut back, 0 bases at V and 7 bases at J, with 12 bases in the middle. In DNA form, the CDR3 reads TGTGCCAGCAGTTACTCGATCGGGGAGAGGACCCAGTACTTC. It specifies CASSYSIGERTQYF.

With regard to this clonotype: No conserved phenylalanine or tryptophan is present at the end of the CDR3, so a read error is the likely explanation. The chain uses TRBV4-2 and TRBJ2-1, with D possibly matching TRBD1 (5 bases). Germline V gives CDR1 LGHNA, CDR2 YNFKEQ. V lost 11 bases and J 4 bases, leaving 21 bases between the germline ends. The CDR3 totals 15 residues. The CDR3 DNA follows: TGTGCCGACAGCCAAGAGAGGCCCGAATACAATGAGCAGTTCCTC. It codes for CADSQERPEYNEQFL.

The chain has TRBV15 and TRBJ2-3; D uncertain. CDR1 and CDR2 from the germline V gene are LNHNV and YYDKDF (reference sequence). The CDR3 is 15 amino acids. Trimming took 0 bases from V and 0 from J, leaving 7 bases between them. The CDR3 is CATSRDGRSTDTQYF. The DNA for the CDR3 is TGTGCCACCAGCAGAGATGGAAGGAGCACAGATACGCAGTATTTT.

The rearrangement links TRBV28 to TRBJ1-6, with 9 nucleotides matching TRBD1. Germline CDR1 and CDR2: MDHEN and SYDVKM. Trimming at V came to 5 bases and at J to 14 bases, leaving 16 bases not matched to a gene. The CDR3 spans 16 residues. The CDR3 spells CASSIHRGQVFFTLHF. CDR3 bases: TGTGCCAGCAGTATACACAGGGGGCAAGTTTTCTTCACCCTCCACTTT. Based on the CDR3 plus reference TRBV28 and TRBJ1-6, the full variable domain is DVKVTQSSRYLVKRTGEKVFLECVQDMDHENMFWYRQDPGLGLRLIYFSYDVKMKEKGDIPEGYSVSREKKERFSLILESASTNQTSMYLCASSIHRGQVFFTLHFGNGTRLTVT.

For this clonotype: A junction boundary mismatches the germline segment, possibly from a read error. The rearrangement uses TRBV6-1 and TRBJ2-1; tentatively, D is TRBD2 (5 bases). This CDR3 is built from 13 residues. CDR1 is MNHNS and CDR2 is SASEGT in the germline V gene. The CDR3 DNA sequence: TGTGCCAGCAGTGAAAAGGACTGCAATGAGCGGTTCTTC. This translates into CASSEKDCNERFF.

This clonotype qualifies as medium-sized. The genes are TRBV5-5 and TRBJ2-3; 10 positions match TRBD1. The CDR3 loop spans 15 amino acids. Germline V gives CDR1 SGHKS, CDR2 YYEKEE (reference sequence). V shed 4 bases, J shed 1 base, and the junction held 3 bases outside the gene matches. DNA of the CDR3: TGTGCCAGCAGCCCCGGGACAGGGGGCACAGATACGCAGTATTTT. Its translation: CASSPGTGGTDTQYF.

Notes on this clonotype: The junction departs from the called germline gene at one end, perhaps through a read error. The gene calls are TRBV28 and TRBJ2-1; D not certain. The CDR3 is made up of 17 amino acids. Germline lookup yields CDR1 MDHEN and CDR2 SYDVKM. The CDR3 DNA sequence: TGTGCTAGCAGTTCACCGTTGTGGACCAGCTCCTACAATGGGCAGTTCTTC. This sequence encodes CASSSPLWTSSYNGQFF.